Each of the 22 T cell receptor beta chains below was sequenced from the same sample in a study of T-cell reconstitution after alpha-beta-depleted transplantation in children. Library preparation (for TCRbeta) was performed with unique molecular identifiers. TCRdb called the PCR reads again in MiXCR, with one record for every CDR3 protein. Of fewer than 550,000 distinct CDR3 sequences in the sample, about an eighth were seen once. This specimen was PBMCs, mostly from graft donor cells, taken 180 days after TCRalphabeta/CD19-depleted stem cell transplant. The receptors were gathered from a female patient under 10 years old who had a stem cell transplant for aplastic anemia, so the T cells may come from the graft donor.

This chain joins TRBV7-2 and TRBJ1-5; tentative D call: TRBD1 (6 bases). The V and J ends lost 1 base and 4 bases respectively, with 17 bases between them. CDR3 length: 17 amino acids. Germline loops: CDR1 SGHTA, CDR2 FQGNSA. The CDR3 sequence: CASSLVGPQQGNQPQHF. The CDR3 nucleotides read TGTGCCAGCAGCTTAGTAGGACCCCAACAGGGAAATCAGCCCCAGCATTTT. Using reference TRBV7-2 and TRBJ1-5 for the parts outside the CDR3, the full variable domain is GAGVSQSPSNKVTEKGKDVELRCDPISGHTALYWYRQSLGQGLEFLIYFQGNSAPDKSGLPSDRFSAERTGGSVSTLTIQRTQQEDSAVYLCASSLVGPQQGNQPQHFGDGTRLSIL.

The rearrangement links TRBV6-2 or TRBV6-3 to TRBJ2-3, with D hard to call. Germline V gene lookup returns CDR1 MNHEY and CDR2 SVGEGT. This CDR3 comprises 17 residues. Trimming took 0 bases from V and 4 from J, leaving 17 bases between them. The CDR3 bases are TGTGCCAGCAGTTACTCGAGTCCGAGACGTAATCCAGATACGCAGTATTTT. It is translated as CASSYSSPRRNPDTQYF.

The sample holds a few counts of this clonotype. The rearrangement links TRBV5-1 to TRBJ2-1, with 12 bases that match TRBD2. Germline values: CDR1 SGHRS, CDR2 YFSETQ. With 0 bases clipped from V and 16 bases from J, the junction kept 8 bases outside the gene matches. CDR3 size: 14 residues. CDR3 protein: CASSLDLGLAGPFF. CDR3 DNA: TGCGCCAGCAGCTTGGACCTCGGACTAGCGGGACCCTTCTTC.

In its sample, this clonotype was seen many times. The rearrangement joins TRBV7-2 to TRBJ1-4; no firm D call. The CDR3 length is 13 residues. V lost 2 bases and J lost 10, with 11 bases in between. From germline, CDR1 is SGHTA and CDR2 FQGNSA. The CDR3 region has the DNA TGTGCCAGCAGCTTACCAGGTGTTGTAAAACTGTTTTTT. Protein: CASSLPGVVKLFF.

This chain links TRBV21-1 with TRBJ2-7; the tabulated D call, TRBD1, remains unverified against the DNA. TRBV21-1 is noted as a pseudogene. The CDR3 consists of 14 residues. CDR3 region: CASSPNWGQAEQYV. The CDR3 coding sequence is TGTGCCAGCAGTCCTAATTGGGGGCAGGCCGAGCAGTACGTC.

This clonotype was seen repeatedly, ten times or more. V usage is TRBV28 and J usage is TRBJ2-1; no reliable D call. Per germline, CDR1 MDHEN and CDR2 SYDVKM. The ends were cut back, 3 bases at V and 8 bases at J, with 8 bases in the middle. The CDR3 totals 12 residues. Here the CDR3 DNA reads TGTGCCAGCAGTTTGTCGGGTTATGAGCAGTTCTTC. Translated, it gives CASSLSGYEQFF.

V usage is TRBV7-9 and J usage is TRBJ1-2; D gene ambiguous. CDR3 length equals 15 residues. Germline assignment: CDR1 SEHNR and CDR2 FQNEAQ (reference sequence). The V gene lost 0 bases and the J gene lost 7 bases, with 15 bases spanning the gap. CDR3 DNA: TGTGCCAGCAGCTTAGCGTGGCGAGACCGGGGTGGCTACACCTTC. Residues: CASSLAWRDRGGYTF.

This clonotype was observed a few times. The rearrangement links TRBV24-1 to TRBJ2-5; 9 nucleotides line up with TRBD2. The CDR3 loop spans 17 amino acids. The ends lost 4 bases at V and 2 bases at J; junction bases unmatched: 10. The germline CDR1 and CDR2 sequences are KGHDR and SFDVKD. Here the CDR3 reads CATSDRNGLAPQETQYF. Written as DNA, the CDR3 is TGTGCCACCAGTGACCGCAACGGACTAGCGCCACAAGAGACCCAGTACTTC.

In this sample, this clonotype turned up a few times. This chain uses TRBV7-8 with TRBJ2-7; no clear D. Trimming removed 2 bases at V and 1 base at J, with 12 bases between. This CDR3 is 15 amino acids long. Germline assignment: CDR1 SGHVS and CDR2 FQNEAQ. CDR3 amino acids: CASSLKDHGSYEQYF. CDR3 coding DNA: TGTGCCAGCAGCTTAAAGGATCATGGGTCCTACGAGCAGTACTTC.

This chain uses TRBV9 with TRBJ2-1; 7 bases fit TRBD1. This CDR3 region has 15 residues. Germline-derived CDR1 and CDR2 are SGDLS and YYNGEE. Trimming took 4 bases from V and 0 from J; bases not matched to a gene: 4. CDR3: CASSRRDSSYNEQFF. The CDR3 coding sequence is TGTGCCAGCAGCCGACGGGACAGCTCCTACAATGAGCAGTTCTTC.

There are a few counts of this clonotype. The genes are TRBV7-2 and TRBJ1-2; D unresolved. The germline V and J ends were trimmed by 6 bases and 0 bases, with 11 bases remaining between them. Looked up from germline, CDR1 is SGHTA and CDR2 is FQGNSA. This CDR3 has 14 amino acids. Written as DNA, the CDR3 is TGTGCCAGCAGTCGGGGATGGTCTAACTATGGCTACACCTTC. It is translated as CASSRGWSNYGYTF.

The J gene is TRBJ2-7, the V gene TRBV20-1; 8 bases line up with TRBD1. Germline V gene lookup returns CDR1 DFQATT and CDR2 SNEGSKA (reference sequence). The ends lost 6 bases at V and 0 bases at J; junction bases unmatched: 4. The CDR3 covers 13 residues. CDR3 coding DNA: TGCAGTGCGGCCAGGGGGCACTCCTACGAGCAGTACTTC. This codes for CSAARGHSYEQYF.

This clonotype was recorded at least ten times. The gene calls are TRBV28 and TRBJ2-1; 11 bases fit TRBD1. The junction had 13 bases not matched to a gene; V was cut back by 1 base and J by 5 bases. CDR1 is MDHEN and CDR2 is SYDVKM in the germline V gene. CDR3 length: 19 residues. The CDR3 spells CASSLLGQGARLGDNEQFF. As DNA, the CDR3 is TGTGCCAGCAGTTTATTAGGACAGGGGGCCCGCCTTGGCGACAATGAGCAGTTCTTC.

The rearrangement links TRBV6-1 to TRBJ1-2; D unresolved. The length of the CDR3 is 16 residues. Per germline, CDR1 MNHNS and CDR2 SASEGT. Between the trimmed V and J ends, which lost 5 bases and 0 bases, there was a span of 16 bases. CDR3 region: CASSLRERSANYGYTF. The CDR3 DNA sequence: TGTGCCAGCAGTCTTCGAGAAAGGAGTGCTAACTATGGCTACACCTTC.

This chain connects TRBV7-2 to TRBJ2-3; 11 nucleotides align to TRBD2. From germline, CDR1 is SGHTA and CDR2 FQGNSA. The CDR3 covers 16 residues. V lost 0 bases to trimming and J lost 3 bases; unmatched junction nucleotides: 2. CDR3 DNA: TGTGCCAGCAGCTTAGCCACTAGCGGGAGTACAGATACGCAGTATTTT. Its protein is CASSLATSGSTDTQYF.

The V gene is TRBV4-1, the J gene TRBJ2-3, with D maybe TRBD1 (6 bases). This CDR3 has 14 amino acids. V was clipped by 4 bases and J by 2 bases, with 10 bases between them. Germline lookup yields CDR1 MGHRA and CDR2 YSYEKL. The CDR3: CASSRQDPTDTQYF. In DNA form, the CDR3 reads TGCGCCAGCAGCCGACAGGACCCCACAGATACGCAGTATTTT.

The genes are TRBV28 and TRBJ1-5; 8 nucleotides match TRBD1. CDR1 is MDHEN and CDR2 is SYDVKM in the germline V gene. V was clipped by 5 bases and J by 0 bases; unmatched bases: 9. This CDR3 is built from 17 residues. The CDR3 here is CASSQDRGLISNQPQHF. CDR3 coding DNA: TGTGCCAGCAGTCAAGACAGGGGTCTAATTAGCAATCAGCCCCAGCATTTT.

This clonotype was seen many times. This chain links TRBV20-1 with TRBJ2-4, with unresolved D. The germline V gene encodes CDR1 DFQATT and CDR2 SNEGSKA (reference sequence). V was shortened by 5 bases and J by 2 bases, with 16 bases between the two germline ends. This CDR3 is 15 amino acids long. CDR3 nucleotide sequence: TGCAGTGCTCCCCGTACTCGGGTTACCAAAAACATTCAGTACTTC. Translating gives CSAPRTRVTKNIQYF.

This clonotype has at least ten counts. The chain has TRBV7-2 and TRBJ2-7; 7 bases match TRBD1. Germline V gives CDR1 SGHTA, CDR2 FQGNSA. Trimming cost V 6 bases and J 2 bases; bases outside gene matches: 10. CDR3 size: 15 residues. The CDR3 DNA reads as TGTGCCAGCAGACCTGTTCTGACAGGGCCCTACGAGCAGTACGTC. Protein product: CASRPVLTGPYEQYV.

The V and J genes are TRBV19 and TRBJ1-1; 8 bases agree with TRBD1. Trimming removed 3 bases from V and 5 bases from J; junction bases left unmatched: 11. The CDR3 contains 16 residues. Per the germline V gene, CDR1 is LNHDA and CDR2 is SQIVND (reference sequence). The CDR3 bases are TGTGCCAGTAGTATTGATGGTGGGACAGGATTGACTGAAGCTTTCTTT. Amino acids: CASSIDGGTGLTEAFF.

The chain employs TRBV12-3 or TRBV12-4 and TRBJ2-7; D unresolved. The CDR3 loop spans 12 amino acids. V was cut by 6 bases and J by 6 bases, with 12 bases left in between. The CDR3, as DNA: TGTGCCAGCAGCCTGGTTAATGGCGAGCAGTACTTC. Translated, it gives CASSLVNGEQYF.

This clonotype was observed a few times. V gene TRBV12-5 combines with J gene TRBJ1-1; unclear D gene. CDR3 length: 13 residues. From germline, CDR1 is LGHNT and CDR2 FRNRAP. V lost 0 bases and J 3 bases, leaving 5 bases between the germline ends. CDR3 DNA sequence: TGTGCTAGTGGTTTGGTACCCCACACTGAAGCTTTCTTT. Its protein product is CASGLVPHTEAFF.